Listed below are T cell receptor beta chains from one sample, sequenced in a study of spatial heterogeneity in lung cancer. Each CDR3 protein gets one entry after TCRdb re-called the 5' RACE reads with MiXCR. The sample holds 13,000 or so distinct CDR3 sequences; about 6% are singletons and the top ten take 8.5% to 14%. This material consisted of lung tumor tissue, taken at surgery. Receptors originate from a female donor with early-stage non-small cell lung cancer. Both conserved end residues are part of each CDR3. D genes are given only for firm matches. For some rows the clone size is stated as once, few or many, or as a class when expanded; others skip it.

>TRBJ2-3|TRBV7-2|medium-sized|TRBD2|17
TGTGCCAGCAGCTTGGGACGGGGGGGCCTTAGCACAGATACGCAGTATTTT
CASSLGRGGLSTDTQYF
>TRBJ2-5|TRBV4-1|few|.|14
TGCGCCAGCAGCCAAGGGACATACGAAGAGACCCAGTACTTC
CASSQGTYEETQYF
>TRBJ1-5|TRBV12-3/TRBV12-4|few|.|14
TGTGCCAGCAGGGGGGACCTTAACAATCAGCCCCAGCATTTT
CASRGDLNNQPQHF
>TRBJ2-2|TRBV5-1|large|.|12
TGCGCCAGCAGCTTGAACACCGGGGAGCTGTTTTTT
CASSLNTGELFF
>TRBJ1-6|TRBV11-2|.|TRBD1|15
TGTGCCAGCAGCTTGGGGACAGGGGTTACTTCACCCCTCCACTTT
CASSLGTGVTSPLHF
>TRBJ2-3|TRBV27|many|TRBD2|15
TGTGCCAGCGCATTAGCGGGGGGGTCCACAGATACGCAGTATTTT
CASALAGGSTDTQYF
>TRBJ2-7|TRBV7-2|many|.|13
TGTGCCAGCAGCCCGCGGACGGACTCGGGGCAGTACTTC
CASSPRTDSGQYF
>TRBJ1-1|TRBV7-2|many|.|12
TGTGCCAGCAGCTTAGCGCACACTGAAGCTTTCTTT
CASSLAHTEAFF
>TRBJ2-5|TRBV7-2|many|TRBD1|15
TGTGCCAGCAGCCGACAGGGGGGGTACCAAGAGACCCAGTACTTC
CASSRQGGYQETQYF
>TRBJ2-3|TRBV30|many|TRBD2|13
TGTGCCTCCCACGGGGGGGCGGGAGATACGCAGTATTTT
CASHGGAGDTQYF
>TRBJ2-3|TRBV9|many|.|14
TGTGCCAGCAGCCCCCCGGGGGTTCGAGATACGCAGTATTTT
CASSPPGVRDTQYF
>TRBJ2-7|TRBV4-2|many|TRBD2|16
TGTGCCAGCAGCCCCACGCTCGGGACTAGCACCTACGAGCAGTACTTC
CASSPTLGTSTYEQYF
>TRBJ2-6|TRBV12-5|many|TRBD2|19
TGTGCTAGTGGCTTGGCATGGGGAGGGGAGAGCTCTGGGGCCAACGTCCTGACTTTC
CASGLAWGGESSGANVLTF
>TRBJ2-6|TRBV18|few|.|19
TGTGCCAGCTCACCAGTGGACAGGAGGGGTCCCTCTGGGGCCAACGTCCTGACTTTC
CASSPVDRRGPSGANVLTF
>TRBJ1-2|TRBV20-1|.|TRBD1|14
TGCAGTGCTAGAGAGCTTGGGACAGACTATGGCTACACCTTC
CSARELGTDYGYTF
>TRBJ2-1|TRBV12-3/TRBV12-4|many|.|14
TGTGCCAGCAGCCGCTGGGGAGCGTACAATGAGCAGTTCTTC
CASSRWGAYNEQFF
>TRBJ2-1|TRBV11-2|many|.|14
TGTGCCAGCAGCTTAGGATTCAGGGACAATGAGCAGTTCTTC
CASSLGFRDNEQFF
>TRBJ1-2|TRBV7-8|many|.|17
TGTGCCAGCAGCGCCACAAGCGTTTGGACACCTAACTATGGCTACACCTTC
CASSATSVWTPNYGYTF
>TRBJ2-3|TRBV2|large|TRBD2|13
TGTGCCAGCAGTGCGGGAGGGAAAGATACGCAGTATTTT
CASSAGGKDTQYF
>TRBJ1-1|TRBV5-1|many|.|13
TGCGCCAGCAGCTCTAATAAGAACACTGAAGCTTTCTTT
CASSSNKNTEAFF
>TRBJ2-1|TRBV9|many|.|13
TGTGCCAGCAGCGCCCTGAGCAGCAATGAGCAGTTCTTC
CASSALSSNEQFF
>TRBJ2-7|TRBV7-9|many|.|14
TGTGCCAGCAGCTTAGCCCTCGACGGGTACGAGCAGTACTTC
CASSLALDGYEQYF
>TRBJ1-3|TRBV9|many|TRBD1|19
TGTGCCAGCAGCGTTTCGGGACTCCCGGGACAGGGGATCAGAAACACCATATATTTT
CASSVSGLPGQGIRNTIYF
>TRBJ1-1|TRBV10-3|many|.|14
TGTGCCATCAGTGATTTAGTGGGACCCACTGAAGCTTTCTTT
CAISDLVGPTEAFF
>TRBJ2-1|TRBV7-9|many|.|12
TGTGCCAGCAGCTTAGCTGGGAGTGAGCAGTTCTTC
CASSLAGSEQFF
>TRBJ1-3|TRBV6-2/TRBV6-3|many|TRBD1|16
TGTGCCAGCAGTGACCTTGACAGGGCCTCTGGAAACACCATATATTTT
CASSDLDRASGNTIYF
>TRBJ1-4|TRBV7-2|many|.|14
TGTGCCAGCAGCCCGAGCTGGACAGCCGAAAAACTGTTTTTT
CASSPSWTAEKLFF
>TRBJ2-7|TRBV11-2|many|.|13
TGTGCCAGCAGCACAATCCCGAACGACGAGCAGTACTTC
CASSTIPNDEQYF
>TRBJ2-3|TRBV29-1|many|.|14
TGCAGCGTCGAAAGCCCGGCGGCGGGAGATACGCAGTATTTT
CSVESPAAGDTQYF
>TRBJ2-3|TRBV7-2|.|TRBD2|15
TGTGCCAGCAGCTTCCGCGGGGGGGCCTCAGATACGCAGTATTTT
CASSFRGGASDTQYF
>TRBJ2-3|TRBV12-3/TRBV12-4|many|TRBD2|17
TGTGCCAGCAGCCCCACGATACTAGCGGGGGGGGCAGATACGCAGTATTTT
CASSPTILAGGADTQYF
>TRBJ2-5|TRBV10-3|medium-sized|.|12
TGTGCCATCTCGGGGTTTGAGGAGACCCAGTACTTC
CAISGFEETQYF
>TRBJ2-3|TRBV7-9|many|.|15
TGTGCCAGCAGCTTAGGATGGGGGTCCACAGATACGCAGTATTTT
CASSLGWGSTDTQYF
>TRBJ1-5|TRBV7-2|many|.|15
TGTGCCAGCAGCTTAGTGGGGGACGGGTATCAGCCCCAGCATTTT
CASSLVGDGYQPQHF
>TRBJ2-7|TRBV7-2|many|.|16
TGTGCCAGCAGCTTAGACCCTCCCGCCAGGGCCTACGAGCAGTACTTC
CASSLDPPARAYEQYF
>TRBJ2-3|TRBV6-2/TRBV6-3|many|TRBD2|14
TGTGCCAGCAGGTCTAGCGGGGGGGCAGATACGCAGTATTTT
CASRSSGGADTQYF
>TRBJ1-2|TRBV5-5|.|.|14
TGTGCCAGCAGCCGATCGGGAGATAACTATGGCTACACCTTC
CASSRSGDNYGYTF
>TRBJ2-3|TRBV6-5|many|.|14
TGTGCCACCACAGCCCCACTGGGGACAGATACGCAGTATTTT
CATTAPLGTDTQYF
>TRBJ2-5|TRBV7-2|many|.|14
TGTGCCAGCAGCTTTTATACGACAAAAGAGACCCAGTACTTC
CASSFYTTKETQYF
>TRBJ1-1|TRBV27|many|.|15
TGTGCCAGCAGACTCACAGGGACCTCGTACACTGAAGCTTTCTTT
CASRLTGTSYTEAFF